This TCR beta chain originates from a study of identical twins. This clonotype was recorded a few times. The CDR3 covers 15 residues. Trimming at V came to 0 bases and at J to 3 bases, leaving 4 bases not matched to a gene. Germline assignment: CDR1 GTSNPN and CDR2 SVGIG (reference sequence). Using its own MiXCR run on the 5' RACE reads, TCRdb lists one record per CDR3 protein. The table includes around 370,000 distinct CDR3 sequences, approximately 8.7% detected once. The material sequenced was naive T cells sorted from blood. The clonotype was recovered from a woman between 45 and 60 years old in good health. The chain recombines TRBV30 with TRBJ2-2, with 7 bases lining up with TRBD1. The CDR3 coding sequence is TGTGCCTGGAGTGTCTACGACAGGGACACCGGGGAGCTGTTTTTT. Translated, it gives CAWSVYDRDTGELFF.